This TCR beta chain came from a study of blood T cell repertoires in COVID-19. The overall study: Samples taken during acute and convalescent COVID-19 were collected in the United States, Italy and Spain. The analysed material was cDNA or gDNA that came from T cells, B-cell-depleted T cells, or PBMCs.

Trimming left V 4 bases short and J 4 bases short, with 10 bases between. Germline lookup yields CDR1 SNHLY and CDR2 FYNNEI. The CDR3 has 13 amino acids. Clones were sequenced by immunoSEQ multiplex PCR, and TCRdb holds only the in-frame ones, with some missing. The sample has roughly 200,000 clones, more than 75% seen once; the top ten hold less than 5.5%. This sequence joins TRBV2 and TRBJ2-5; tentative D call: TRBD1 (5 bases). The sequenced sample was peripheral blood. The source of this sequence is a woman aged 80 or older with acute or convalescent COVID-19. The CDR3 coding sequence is TGTGCCAGCAGTGGGCAGGGTATAGAGACCCAGTACTTC. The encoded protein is CASSGQGIETQYF.